The 22 T cell receptor beta chains below all came from one sample that was sequenced in a study of blood T cell repertoires in COVID-19. Profiling relied on immunoSEQ multiplex PCR, and the TCRdb table lists in-frame clones only, not all of them. The sample records about 150,000 clones, 75% to 85% being singletons. Sequenced material: peripheral blood. The receptors here all came from an older woman with COVID-19, enrolled during active disease.

The V gene is TRBV10-1, the J gene TRBJ1-1, with no clear D. CDR3 length: 13 residues. V was shortened by 0 bases and J by 7 bases, with 9 bases between the two germline ends. The germline V gene has CDR1 WNHNN and CDR2 SYGVQD (reference sequence). CDR3 bases: TGCGCCAGCAGTGAGTCGAGCCGGAGTGAAGCTTTCTTT. This encodes CASSESSRSEAFF.

V usage is TRBV29-1 and J usage is TRBJ2-4; 8 bases line up with TRBD1. The germline V gene has CDR1 SQVTM and CDR2 ANQGSEA. Losses at the gene ends were 5 bases for V and 0 bases for J; bases not matched to a gene: 9. This CDR3 spans 16 amino acids. The CDR3 DNA reads TGCAGCGTTTTGCTCCGACAGGGGCTAGCCAAAAACATTCAGTACTTC. Protein: CSVLLRQGLAKNIQYF. The full variable domain, completed using reference TRBV29-1 and TRBJ2-4, is SAVISQKPSRDICQRGTSLTIQCQVDSQVTMMFWYRQQPGQSLTLIATANQGSEATYESGFVIDKFPISRPNLTFSTLTVSNMSPEDSSIYLCSVLLRQGLAKNIQYFGAGTRLSVL.

The chain has TRBV25-1 and TRBJ1-1, with 7 bases that match TRBD1. Looked up from germline, CDR1 is MGHDK and CDR2 is SYGVNS. CDR3 length equals 16 residues. V lost 10 bases, J lost 1 base, and 15 bases stayed unmatched. The CDR3 spells CATLPSQGQQNTEAFF. In DNA, the CDR3 is TGTGCCACCCTACCTTCCCAGGGACAGCAGAACACTGAAGCTTTCTTT.

This clone is a singleton in its sample. The CDR3 nucleotides are TGTGCCAGCAGACCACAGGGGGGCTATGGCTACACCTTC. Translation: CASRPQGGYGYTF. The rearrangement uses TRBV3-1 (or the pseudogene TRBV3-2) and TRBJ1-2; 8 bases are shared with TRBD1. The J segment lost 4 bases and the V segment lost 6 bases, leaving 4 bases of the junction unmatched. Germline assignment: CDR1 LGHDT and CDR2 YNNKEL (reference sequence). The CDR3 runs 13 residues.

The V gene is TRBV9, the J gene TRBJ2-5, with D possibly matching TRBD1 (6 bases). With 3 bases removed from V and 5 bases from J, the gap between germline ends came to 20 bases. The CDR3 extends over 16 amino acids. Germline assignment: CDR1 SGDLS and CDR2 YYNGEE. The CDR3 sequence: CASSEGPGARGETQYF. In nucleotides, the CDR3 is TGTGCCAGCAGCGAGGGCCCAGGGGCGCGAGGGGAGACCCAGTACTTC.

This chain uses TRBV7-9 with TRBJ2-3; D is ambiguous. In germline, CDR1 is SEHNR, CDR2 FQNEAQ (reference sequence). The CDR3 has 16 residues. The V end was cut by 2 bases, the J end by 2 bases, with 14 bases between. The CDR3 sequence is CASSLSRQAITDTQYF. The CDR3 coding sequence is TGTGCCAGCAGCTTAAGTCGGCAGGCCATCACAGATACGCAGTATTTT.

This clone was seen more than once but under ten times. The V gene is TRBV27, the J gene TRBJ2-7; 9 nucleotides align to TRBD2. The germline gives CDR1 MNHEY, CDR2 SMNVEV (reference sequence). After removal of 1 base from V and 0 bases from J, the junction contained 7 bases not matched to a gene. The CDR3 runs to 17 residues. The CDR3 DNA follows: TGTGCCAGCAGTTTATTAATGAATAGCGGGAGCTCCTACGAGCAGTACTTC. This gives the protein CASSLLMNSGSSYEQYF.

The chain recombines TRBV9 with TRBJ1-1; 11 bases align to TRBD1. Germline trimming cut 3 bases from V and 8 bases from J; bases unmatched to any gene: 12. Germline CDR1 is SGDLS and CDR2 is YYNGEE. The CDR3 consists of 16 residues. CDR3 in DNA: TGTGCCAGCAGCGCCCATGGACAGGGGGCGCGAGGAGAAGCTTTCTTT. Protein sequence: CASSAHGQGARGEAFF.

The chain carries TRBV6-5 and TRBJ1-4; 9 bases line up with TRBD1. The CDR3 runs 15 residues. Losses at the gene ends were 5 bases for V and 3 bases for J; bases not matched to a gene: 4. The germline CDR1 and CDR2 sequences are MNHEY and SVGAGI. The CDR3 is CASSNRGLANEKLFF. In nucleotides, the CDR3 is TGTGCCAGCAGTAACAGGGGGCTGGCTAATGAAAAACTGTTTTTT.

The genes are TRBV19 and TRBJ1-3; 8 bases are shared with TRBD1. The J segment lost 6 bases and the V segment lost 7 bases, leaving 8 bases of the junction unmatched. CDR1 and CDR2 from the germline V gene are LNHDA and SQIVND (reference sequence). The CDR3 runs to 14 residues. CDR3: CASTAGGSANTIYF. CDR3 nucleotides: TGTGCCAGTACCGCAGGGGGCTCCGCAAACACCATATATTTT.

The V gene is TRBV19, the J gene TRBJ1-1; 7 positions agree with TRBD1. The CDR3 length is 12 residues. Germline V gene data show CDR1 as LNHDA and CDR2 as SQIVND (reference sequence). V dropped 7 bases and J dropped 7; count of bases not matched to a gene: 6. The CDR3 coding sequence is TGTGCCAGTAAGGGGGCGACCCTTGAAGCTTTCTTT. Encoded protein: CASKGATLEAFF.

The V gene is TRBV6-5, the J gene TRBJ2-1; D is possibly TRBD2 (5 bases). V shed 0 bases and J shed 1 base, with 7 bases lying between them. Germline-derived CDR1 and CDR2 are MNHEY and SVGAGI. The CDR3 is 15 amino acids. The chain's CDR3 is CASSYSDLSYNEQFF. In nucleotides, the CDR3 is TGTGCCAGCAGTTACTCGGACTTATCCTACAATGAGCAGTTCTTC.

This chain links TRBV7-8 with TRBJ1-5; D unresolved. Germline loops: CDR1 SGHVS, CDR2 FQNEAQ. Trimming removed 1 base at V and 1 base at J, with 11 bases between. CDR3 length: 16 amino acids. The CDR3 DNA sequence: TGTGCCAGCAGCTTAGTTCAGGCCCGGAGCAATCAGCCCCAGCATTTT. Translated, it gives CASSLVQARSNQPQHF. Full variable domain (outside the CDR3, taken from reference TRBV7-8 and TRBJ1-5): GAGVSQSPRYKVAKRGQDVALRCDPISGHVSLFWYQQALGQGPEFLTYFQNEAQLDKSGLPSDRFFAERPEGSVSTLKIQRTQQEDSAVYLCASSLVQARSNQPQHFGDGTRLSIL.

The chain uses TRBV19 and TRBJ1-4; TRBD1 matches at 8 bases. The V segment lost 5 bases and the J segment 7 bases; nucleotides outside the gene matches: 9. Germline CDR1 LNHDA, CDR2 SQIVND (reference sequence). There are 15 residues in the CDR3. The CDR3 DNA reads as TGTGCCAGTAGTCCCGGGACAGGAAATTTTGAAAAACTGTTTTTT. Translation gives CASSPGTGNFEKLFF. Together with reference TRBV19 and TRBJ1-4, the CDR3 gives the full variable domain: DGGITQSPKYLFRKEGQNVTLSCEQNLNHDAMYWYRQDPGQGLRLIYYSQIVNDFQKGDIAEGYSVSREKKESFPLTVTSAQKNPTAFYLCASSPGTGNFEKLFFGSGTQLSVL.

CDR3 sequence (DNA): TGTGCCAGCTCACCACTAAACAGGGCGGCTAACACTGAAGCTTTCTTT. It codes for CASSPLNRAANTEAFF. The gene calls are TRBV18 and TRBJ1-1, with D perhaps TRBD1 (6 bases). Per germline, CDR1 KGHSH and CDR2 LQKENI. This CDR3 comprises 16 residues. V dropped 1 base and J dropped 2 bases, with 14 bases sitting between them.

The chain uses TRBV5-1 and TRBJ1-4, with 10 bases matching TRBD1. The length of the CDR3 is 14 residues. V lost 6 bases, J lost 8 bases, and 7 bases stayed unmatched. Germline CDR1 and CDR2: SGHRS and YFSETQ. DNA of the CDR3: TGCGCCAGCACCACCGGGACAGGGGACGAAAAACTGTTTTTT. Encoded protein: CASTTGTGDEKLFF.

The V gene is TRBV5-1, the J gene TRBJ2-7; D may be TRBD2 (5 bases). V was cut by 4 bases and J by 3 bases, with 14 bases left in between. The CDR3 is 14 amino acids. CDR1 and CDR2 (germline): SGHRS, YFSETQ. CDR3 sequence: CASSPDLGIYEQYF. In nucleotides, the CDR3 is TGCGCCAGCAGCCCGGACTTAGGAATCTACGAGCAGTACTTC.

The chain uses TRBV5-1 and TRBJ1-5; tentatively, D is TRBD1 (6 bases). The CDR3 has 13 residues. Germline lookup yields CDR1 SGHRS and CDR2 YFSETQ. V was clipped by 2 bases and J by 6 bases, with 9 bases between them. The CDR3 bases are TGCGCCAGCAGCTTAGAGGGGGTTCAGCCCCAGCATTTT. Translated, it gives CASSLEGVQPQHF.

The genes are TRBV29-1 and TRBJ2-3; D possibly corresponds to TRBD2 (6 bases). Germline CDR1 SQVTM, CDR2 ANQGSEA. Trimming removed 8 bases at V and 0 bases at J, with 15 bases between. The CDR3 totals 14 residues. The CDR3 loop is CSFAGTSSTDTQYF. CDR3 nucleotide sequence: TGCAGCTTTGCGGGGACTTCTAGCACAGATACGCAGTATTTT.

The chain is built from TRBV18 and TRBJ2-4, with D perhaps TRBD1 (5 bases). CDR3 size: 18 residues. The germline V gene encodes CDR1 KGHSH and CDR2 LQKENI. Between the trimmed V and J ends, which lost 2 bases and 0 bases, there was a span of 17 bases. In nucleotides, the CDR3 is TGTGCCAGCTCACCAATAGGGGCCGGATCTCTAGCCAAAAACATTCAGTACTTC. As protein: CASSPIGAGSLAKNIQYF.

In its sample, this clone was seen once. V usage is TRBV11-2 and J usage is TRBJ1-1; no firm D call. Trimming stripped 5 bases from V and 11 bases from J, with 18 bases between. This CDR3 has 13 residues. Germline lookup yields CDR1 SGHAT and CDR2 FQNNGV. The CDR3, as DNA: TGTGCCAGCAGCCTTTCCAGTAAAGGAGGGGCTTTCTTT. Amino acid sequence: CASSLSSKGGAFF.

The chain recombines TRBV7-3 with TRBJ2-1, with D possibly matching TRBD2 (6 bases). The ends were cut back, 5 bases at V and 9 bases at J, with 20 bases in the middle. Germline V lookup: CDR1 SGHTA, CDR2 FQGTGA. The CDR3 is made up of 15 amino acids. Here the CDR3 reads CASSPLGGYNAEQFF. CDR3 DNA: TGTGCCAGCAGCCCCTTGGGAGGTTACAATGCTGAGCAGTTCTTC. Drawing the rest from reference TRBV7-3 and TRBJ2-1, the complete variable domain is GAGVSQTPSNKVTEKGKYVELRCDPISGHTALYWYRQSLGQGPEFLIYFQGTGAADDSGLPNDRFFAVRPEGSVSTLKIQRTERGDSAVYLCASSPLGGYNAEQFFGPGTRLTVL.